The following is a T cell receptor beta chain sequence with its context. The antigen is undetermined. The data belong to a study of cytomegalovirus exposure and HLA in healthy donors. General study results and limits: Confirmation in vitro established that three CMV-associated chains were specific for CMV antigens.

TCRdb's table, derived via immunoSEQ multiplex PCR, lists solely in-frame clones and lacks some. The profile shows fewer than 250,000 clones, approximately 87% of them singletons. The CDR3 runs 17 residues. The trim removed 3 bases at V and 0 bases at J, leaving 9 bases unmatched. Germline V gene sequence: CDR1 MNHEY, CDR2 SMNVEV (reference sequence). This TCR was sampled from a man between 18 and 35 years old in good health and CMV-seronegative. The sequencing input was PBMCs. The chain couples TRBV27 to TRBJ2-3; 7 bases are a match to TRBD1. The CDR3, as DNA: TGTGCCAGCAGTTTGAGACCCCGGGACAGCAGCACAGATACGCAGTATTTT. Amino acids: CASSLRPRDSSTDTQYF.